These 32 T cell receptor beta chains originate from one sample sequenced in a study of PD-1 blockade in classical Hodgkin lymphoma. Data came from immunoSEQ multiplex PCR; TCRdb stores just in-frame clones and leaves some out. The sample shows 11,000 to 15,000 clones, approximately 78% of them seen only once. Stated time point: cycle 4 day 1 (C4D1), after 6 weeks of nivolumab. All the patients suffered relapse after autologous stem cell transplantation, and brentuximab vedotin exposure differed. The sample was peripheral blood mononuclear cells (PBMCs), taken before the fourth cycle of nivolumab. These receptors all stem from a human donor with classical Hodgkin lymphoma.

This clone was counted only a few times. The chain links TRBV13 to TRBJ2-1, with D unresolved. Germline-derived CDR1 and CDR2 are PRHDT and FYEKMQ (reference sequence). The CDR3 is 13 residues long. V dropped 1 base and J dropped 5 bases, with 6 bases sitting between them. CDR3 bases: TGTGCCAGCAGCTTAGATGCCGACAATGAGCAGTTCTTC. It translates to CASSLDADNEQFF.

V is TRBV21-1 and J is TRBJ2-7. TRBV21-1 is tagged as a pseudogene. CDR3 length: 16 amino acids. CDR3 DNA: TGTGCCAGCAGCAACAGCCGGGGGCCCCGCGGCCACGAGCAGTACTTC. Translation gives CASSNSRGPRGHEQYF.

V usage is TRBV27 and J usage is TRBJ2-1; no clear D gene. Trimming pared 5 bases from V and 0 bases from J, leaving 5 bases between. Germline V gene sequence: CDR1 MNHEY, CDR2 SMNVEV (reference sequence). CDR3 length equals 13 residues. CDR3 sequence: CASSPPSYNEQFF. The CDR3 DNA reads as TGTGCCAGCAGTCCACCCTCCTACAATGAGCAGTTCTTC.

This chain links TRBV30 with TRBJ1-2; no reliable D call. The CDR3 consists of 12 residues. Germline CDR1 GTSNPN, CDR2 SVGIG (reference sequence). Trimming removed 1 base from V and 3 bases from J, with 6 bases in between. DNA of the CDR3: TGTGCCTGGAGTGGGGGAGACTATGGCTACACCTTC. It specifies CAWSGGDYGYTF.

The chain couples TRBV5-5 to TRBJ2-2; D gene ambiguous. V lost 6 bases, J lost 0 bases, and 15 bases lay in between. Germline assignment: CDR1 SGHKS and CDR2 YYEKEE (reference sequence). CDR3 length: 16 residues. The CDR3 nucleotides are TGTGCCAGCAACACAGAGAGGCGAACGAACACCGGGGAGCTGTTTTTT. This sequence encodes CASNTERRTNTGELFF.

The rearrangement uses TRBV6-6 and TRBJ2-1; weak D call: TRBD2 (6 bases). The germline gives CDR1 MNHNY, CDR2 SVGAGI (reference sequence). The V end lost 2 bases, the J end lost 4 bases, and 15 bases lay between the germline ends. This CDR3 spans 16 amino acids. CDR3: CASSYPPGLLYNEQFF. CDR3 in DNA: TGTGCCAGCAGTTACCCCCCGGGACTCTTATACAATGAGCAGTTCTTC.

J is TRBJ1-1 and V is TRBV4-2; maybe TRBD1 (5 bases). CDR3 length: 18 residues. Trimming stripped 3 bases from V and 4 bases from J, with 24 bases between. Germline V gives CDR1 LGHNA, CDR2 YNFKEQ. CDR3 sequence reads: CASSQALYQGPMGTEAFF. CDR3 nucleotides: TGTGCCAGCAGCCAGGCCCTATACCAGGGTCCCATGGGCACTGAAGCTTTCTTT.

The genes are TRBV30 and TRBJ2-6; 7 bases are shared with TRBD1. The germline V gene encodes CDR1 GTSNPN and CDR2 SVGIG (reference sequence). V shed 5 bases, J shed 0 bases, and the junction held 7 bases outside the gene matches. CDR3 size: 16 residues. CDR3 residues: CAWSAQGISGANVLTF. The CDR3 coding sequence is TGTGCCTGGTCCGCACAGGGGATCTCTGGGGCCAACGTCCTGACTTTC.

The sample holds one count of this clone. At one boundary the junction diverges from the germline segment, which might be a read error. The same CDR3 arises from other DNA sequences in this sample as well. V and J are TRBV27 and TRBJ1-2; maybe TRBD1 (5 bases). This CDR3 region has 17 residues. The germline CDR1 and CDR2 sequences are MNHEY and SMNVEV (reference sequence). The CDR3 is CARSFRAGGGANYGYTF. The CDR3 nucleotides are TGTGCCCGCAGTTTTCGGGCGGGGGGGGGAGCTAACTATGGCTACACCTTC.

The chain is built from TRBV28 and TRBJ1-2; 10 nucleotides line up with TRBD1. This CDR3 region has 15 residues. Germline V gene sequence: CDR1 MDHEN, CDR2 SYDVKM. The trim removed 4 bases at V and 6 bases at J, leaving 8 bases unmatched. CDR3 protein: CASSWTGGKTHGYTF. The CDR3 coding sequence is TGTGCCAGCAGTTGGACAGGGGGTAAGACTCATGGCTACACCTTC.

The chain uses TRBV6-5 and TRBJ2-1, with D hard to call. The V end was cut by 0 bases, the J end by 2 bases, with 5 bases between. Germline assignment: CDR1 MNHEY and CDR2 SVGAGI. The CDR3 loop spans 14 amino acids. CDR3 sequence: CASSYSRTYNEQFF. In nucleotides, the CDR3 is TGTGCCAGCAGTTACTCGAGGACCTACAATGAGCAGTTCTTC.

This clone was seen once. The chain has TRBV27 and TRBJ2-3, with D perhaps being TRBD1 or TRBD2 (5 bases each). V was shortened by 3 bases and J by 1 base, with 11 bases between the two germline ends. Per the germline V gene, CDR1 is MNHEY and CDR2 is SMNVEV (reference sequence). The CDR3 runs to 15 residues. CDR3 in DNA: TGTGCCAGCAGTTTGAAAAGGGGACGCACAGATACGCAGTATTTT. The encoded protein is CASSLKRGRTDTQYF.

The chain is built from TRBV4-1 and TRBJ1-2; 11 bases agree with TRBD1. The V and J ends lost 4 bases and 8 bases, in that order; junction bases with no gene match: 9. Germline assignment: CDR1 MGHRA and CDR2 YSYEKL. The CDR3 contains 15 residues. This CDR3 reads CASSLRTGQGGGYTF. Here the CDR3 DNA reads TGCGCCAGCAGCCTCCGAACGGGACAGGGGGGCGGCTACACCTTC.

The chain is built from TRBV4-2 and TRBJ2-5, with 11 bases that match TRBD2. With V trimmed by 0 bases and J by 5 bases, 11 bases remained unmatched. The germline V gene has CDR1 LGHNA and CDR2 YNFKEQ. The CDR3 consists of 18 residues. The CDR3 loop is CASSQDNRLAGGGETQYF. Here the CDR3 DNA reads TGTGCCAGCAGCCAAGATAATCGTCTAGCGGGGGGCGGGGAGACCCAGTACTTC.

The table lists this clone with a count of one. The V and J genes are TRBV4-3 and TRBJ2-7, with 9 bases fitting TRBD1. CDR1 is LGHNA and CDR2 is YSLEER in the germline V gene. The CDR3 is 16 amino acids. With V trimmed by 0 bases and J by 3 bases, 6 bases remained unmatched. The CDR3 DNA sequence: TGCGCCAGCAGCCAAGAGAGACAGGGGGGTAACTACGAGCAGTACTTC. This encodes CASSQERQGGNYEQYF.

Only one count was recorded for this clone. The V gene is TRBV27, the J gene TRBJ1-2; perhaps TRBD1 as D (5 bases). The CDR3 runs 16 residues. The germline V gene encodes CDR1 MNHEY and CDR2 SMNVEV (reference sequence). Trimming took off 7 bases at V and 2 bases at J, with 20 bases between the two ends. CDR3 sequence reads: CASNPPGRGTNYGYTF. The CDR3 region has the DNA TGTGCCAGCAACCCGCCCGGGAGGGGTACCAACTATGGCTACACCTTC.

This clone was detected a few times. The V gene is TRBV7-3, the J gene TRBJ1-2; the match to TRBD1 covers 8 bases. Germline lookup yields CDR1 SGHTA and CDR2 FQGTGA. The CDR3 is 16 residues long. V was clipped by 10 bases and J by 4 bases; unmatched bases: 17. The CDR3 loop reads CAIRGDRHDSSYGYTF. CDR3 DNA: TGTGCCATCCGGGGGGACAGGCACGACTCGAGCTATGGCTACACCTTC.

V gene TRBV7-9 combines with J gene TRBJ2-1; D perhaps matches TRBD2 (5 bases). The length of the CDR3 is 13 residues. Germline CDR1 and CDR2: SEHNR and FQNEAQ (reference sequence). Trimming stripped 3 bases from V and 6 bases from J, with 9 bases between. DNA for the CDR3: TGTGCCAGCAGCTTCCTAGCTGGCAATGAGCAGTTCTTC. Translating gives CASSFLAGNEQFF.

V gene TRBV7-6 combines with J gene TRBJ2-3; 9 positions match TRBD2. From germline, CDR1 is SGHVS and CDR2 FNYEAQ. Trimming took 5 bases from V and 3 from J; bases not matched to a gene: 9. The CDR3 runs to 16 residues. The CDR3 DNA sequence: TGTGCCAGCAGCCACGCCACTAGCGGGCAGACAGATACGCAGTATTTT. It specifies CASSHATSGQTDTQYF.

About this clone: The same CDR3 can be traced to other DNA sequences in this sample. The rearrangement links TRBV4-3 to TRBJ2-7, with D maybe TRBD1 (6 bases). CDR1 is LGHNA, CDR2 YSLEER, per germline. The CDR3 spans 14 residues. V lost 0 bases and J 2 bases, leaving 8 bases between the germline ends. The CDR3 nucleotides are TGCGCCAGCAGCCAAGACAGGGGAGCCTACGAGCAGTACTTC. Its translation: CASSQDRGAYEQYF.

The CDR3 region is CASSSFTGGYTF. The CDR3 DNA reads as TGTGCCAGCAGTTCTTTTACGGGTGGCTACACCTTC. The V call is TRBV28, the J call TRBJ1-2; D is ambiguous. The germline CDR1 and CDR2 sequences are MDHEN and SYDVKM. The germline V and J ends were trimmed by 4 bases and 7 bases, with 10 bases remaining between them. This CDR3 region has 12 residues.

The chain has TRBV28 and TRBJ1-5; 7 positions match TRBD1. The length of the CDR3 is 18 residues. Trimming at V came to 8 bases and at J to 0 bases, leaving 16 bases not matched to a gene. CDR1 and CDR2 from the germline V gene are MDHEN and SYDVKM. This CDR3 is CASLKPPGQFGSNQPQHF. The CDR3, as DNA: TGTGCCAGCTTGAAACCACCGGGACAGTTCGGTAGCAATCAGCCCCAGCATTTT.

V usage is TRBV7-8 and J usage is TRBJ2-1, with TRBD2 matching over 8 bases. The CDR3 is made up of 18 amino acids. The germline V gene has CDR1 SGHVS and CDR2 FQNEAQ. V gave up 1 base and J gave up 4 bases; unmatched junction bases: 12. The CDR3 DNA reads as TGTGCCAGCAGCTTAGGATTTCGAAGACTAGCGCGTTACAATGAGCAGTTCTTC. Its protein is CASSLGFRRLARYNEQFF.

The V gene is TRBV7-9, the J gene TRBJ1-1, with unresolved D. The CDR3 spans 13 residues. The germline CDR1 and CDR2 sequences are SEHNR and FQNEAQ (reference sequence). V gave up 4 bases and J gave up 4 bases, with 10 bases separating them. CDR3 protein: CASSSDGRTEAFF. Here the CDR3 DNA reads TGTGCCAGCAGCTCAGACGGACGCACTGAAGCTTTCTTT.

The chain joins TRBV28 to TRBJ2-7; TRBD2 might be the D (5 bases). This CDR3 region has 14 residues. In germline, CDR1 is MDHEN, CDR2 SYDVKM. Deletions cut 8 bases from V and 4 bases from J, with 18 bases between. CDR3 coding DNA: TGTGCCAGCTACCCCGAGGGCAGCGTGTACGAGCAGTACTTC. It codes for CASYPEGSVYEQYF.

This clone is a singleton in its sample. The gene calls are TRBV27 and TRBJ2-5, with 7 bases fitting TRBD1. Losses at the gene ends were 4 bases for V and 5 bases for J; bases not matched to a gene: 4. Per germline, CDR1 MNHEY and CDR2 SMNVEV (reference sequence). The CDR3 has 13 residues. The CDR3, as DNA: TGTGCCAGCAGTTACAGGGGTTGGGAGACCCAGTACTTC. Translation gives CASSYRGWETQYF.

The chain carries TRBV9 and TRBJ2-3; no firm D call. V was pared by 2 bases and J by 0 bases, with 13 bases between. The CDR3 contains 16 residues. Germline CDR1 SGDLS, CDR2 YYNGEE. CDR3 nucleotide sequence: TGTGCCAGCAGCGTTGGCAGTCAGCCCAGCACAGATACGCAGTATTTT. Residues: CASSVGSQPSTDTQYF.

The V call is TRBV2, the J call TRBJ2-7; tentative D call: TRBD2 (5 bases). This CDR3 has 13 residues. V was shortened by 11 bases and J by 2 bases, with 16 bases between the two germline ends. The germline V gene encodes CDR1 SNHLY and CDR2 FYNNEI. CDR3 sequence: CALSRGLTYEQYF. Here the CDR3 DNA reads TGTGCCCTTAGCAGAGGGCTAACCTACGAGCAGTACTTC.

This chain joins TRBV28 and TRBJ1-1; D is undetermined. Trimming pared 8 bases from V and 1 base from J, leaving 8 bases between. Germline V gene lookup returns CDR1 MDHEN and CDR2 SYDVKM. The CDR3 runs 12 residues. The CDR3 spells CASGPRNTEAFF. The CDR3 nucleotides read TGTGCCAGCGGGCCGAGGAACACTGAAGCTTTCTTT.

For this clone: The junction does not match germline at one end; this may be a read error. This sample includes further DNA sequences coding for the same CDR3. The V and J genes are TRBV28 and TRBJ1-4, with TRBD1 as a possible D gene (6 bases). This CDR3 has 14 residues. The germline gives CDR1 MDHEN, CDR2 SYDVKM. The CDR3 DNA follows: TGCGCCAGCAGTTACAGGGTCACTAATGAAAAACTGTTTTTT. It translates to CASSYRVTNEKLFF.

The chain recombines TRBV4-1 with TRBJ1-3; unclear D gene. V was trimmed by 4 bases and J by 4 bases, leaving 8 bases between them. Germline assignment: CDR1 MGHRA and CDR2 YSYEKL. The CDR3 covers 13 residues. CDR3 amino acids: CASSRPGGNTIYF. CDR3 nucleotide sequence: TGCGCCAGCAGCCGCCCCGGCGGAAACACCATATATTTT.

The chain couples TRBV7-6 to TRBJ2-5, with 8 bases fitting TRBD2. The CDR3 spans 15 residues. Germline assignment: CDR1 SGHVS and CDR2 FNYEAQ. Trimming took 4 bases from V and 2 from J; bases not matched to a gene: 6. CDR3 sequence (DNA): TGTGCCAGCAGCTCTTCGGGGGGGATTCAAGAGACCCAGTACTTC. Protein sequence: CASSSSGGIQETQYF. The full variable domain, with the rest looked up from reference TRBV7-6 and TRBJ2-5, is GAGVSQSPRYKVTKRGQDVALRCDPISGHVSLYWYRQALGQGPEFLTYFNYEAQQDKSGLPNDRFSAERPEGSISTLTIQRTEQRDSAMYRCASSSSGGIQETQYFGPGTRLLVL.